Each of the 19 T cell receptor beta chains below was sequenced from the same sample in a study of cytomegalovirus exposure and HLA in healthy donors. The study ran its PCR with 60 Vbeta and 13 Jbeta primers. The protocol was immunoSEQ multiplex PCR, while the TCRdb copy is restricted to in-frame clones and leaves out a portion. This table has some 150,000 clones, roughly 9.6% appearing once. The sample consisted of PBMCs. Receptor source: a woman aged 40 to 49 in good health and CMV-seropositive.

The V call is TRBV5-4, the J call TRBJ1-2, with 10 bases identical to TRBD1. The CDR3 runs 15 residues. V dropped 3 bases and J dropped 4; count of bases not matched to a gene: 6. CDR1 and CDR2 from the germline V gene are SGHNT and YYREEE (reference sequence). CDR3 residues: CASSSGTGEGYGYTF. CDR3 nucleotides: TGTGCCAGCAGCTCGGGGACAGGGGAAGGCTATGGCTACACCTTC.

This clone has more than one count but fewer than ten. The CDR3: CASSLAKPGELFF. Written as DNA, the CDR3 is TGTGCCAGCAGCCTAGCTAAGCCCGGGGAGCTGTTTTTT. The chain carries TRBV2 and TRBJ2-2, with D tentatively TRBD2 (5 bases). Germline V gene data show CDR1 as SNHLY and CDR2 as FYNNEI. The length of the CDR3 is 13 residues. Trimming stripped 6 bases from V and 6 bases from J, with 11 bases between.

This clone has just a few counts. V is TRBV7-7 and J is TRBJ2-2; the D gene is possibly TRBD2 (5 bases). The CDR3 sequence is 14 residues long. V dropped 5 bases and J dropped 4 bases, with 11 bases sitting between them. Germline V lookup: CDR1 SSHAT, CDR2 FNYEAQ (reference sequence). CDR3 in DNA: TGTGCCAGCAGCCCGATAGCGTCCACCGGGGAGCTGTTTTTT. This codes for CASSPIASTGELFF. The complete variable domain, with remaining parts taken from reference TRBV7-7 and TRBJ2-2, reads GAGVSQSPRYKVTKRGQDVTLRCDPISSHATLYWYQQALGQGPEFLTYFNYEAQPDKSGLPSDRFSAERPEGSISTLTIQRTEQRDSAMYRCASSPIASTGELFFGEGSRLTVL.

This clone showed up just a few times. The DNA of the CDR3 is TGCGCCAGCAGTAAGAGGGGGCGAGGGGACACTGAAGCTTTCTTT. It translates to CASSKRGRGDTEAFF. This sequence joins TRBV5-1 and TRBJ1-1; 7 bases are a match to TRBD1. This CDR3 spans 15 amino acids. Germline trimming cut 5 bases from V and 3 bases from J; bases unmatched to any gene: 10. Germline lookup yields CDR1 SGHRS and CDR2 YFSETQ. Full variable domain (missing parts from reference TRBV5-1 and TRBJ1-1): KAGVTQTPRYLIKTRGQQVTLSCSPISGHRSVSWYQQTPGQGLQFLFEYFSETQRNKGNFPGRFSGRQFSNSRSEMNVSTLELGDSALYLCASSKRGRGDTEAFFGQGTRLTVV.

J is TRBJ1-2 and V is TRBV27; weak D call: TRBD1 (6 bases). Germline assignment: CDR1 MNHEY and CDR2 SMNVEV (reference sequence). Trimming pared 5 bases from V and 2 bases from J, leaving 15 bases between. The CDR3 length is 15 residues. DNA of the CDR3: TGTGCCAGCAGTGGTCGAGGACAGACCAACTATGGCTACACCTTC. Translated: CASSGRGQTNYGYTF.

This clone has only a few counts. The chain couples TRBV19 to TRBJ1-2; 8 nucleotides line up with TRBD1. With V trimmed by 4 bases and J by 2 bases, 9 bases remained unmatched. This CDR3 is 16 amino acids long. The V gene's germline CDR1 is LNHDA and CDR2 SQIVND (reference sequence). Written as DNA, the CDR3 is TGTGCCAGTAGTAAGGTCCAGGGGGCGCTGAACTATGGCTACACCTTC. Translating gives CASSKVQGALNYGYTF.

The sample holds a few counts of this clone. This CDR3 is CASSHRSQGDGYTF. CDR3 DNA: TGTGCCAGCAGCCATCGGAGCCAGGGCGATGGCTACACCTTC. V is TRBV6-5 and J is TRBJ1-2; tentatively, D is TRBD1 (5 bases). The CDR3 length is 14 residues. V lost 6 bases and J 6 bases, leaving 17 bases between the germline ends. Germline CDR1 reads MNHEY; CDR2 reads SVGAGI.

The rearrangement joins TRBV7-9 to TRBJ2-5; D is ambiguous. V lost 1 base to trimming and J lost 0 bases, with 3 bases between them. The CDR3 extends over 13 amino acids. The germline CDR1 and CDR2 sequences are SEHNR and FQNEAQ (reference sequence). Written as DNA, the CDR3 is TGTGCCAGCAGCTTAGGGCACCAAGAGACCCAGTACTTC. Translating gives CASSLGHQETQYF. The entire variable domain, with the rest obtained from reference TRBV7-9 and TRBJ2-5, is as follows: DTGVSQNPRHKITKRGQNVTFRCDPISEHNRLYWYRQTLGQGPEFLTYFQNEAQLEKSRLLSDRFSAERPKGSFSTLEIQRTEQGDSAMYLCASSLGHQETQYFGPGTRLLVL.

In this sample, this clone turned up a few times. This chain connects TRBV18 to TRBJ1-6; 12 bases line up with TRBD1. CDR3 length: 17 amino acids. V was pared by 2 bases and J by 8 bases, with 7 bases of the junction left unmatched. Germline CDR1 reads KGHSH; CDR2 reads LQKENI. As DNA, the CDR3 is TGTGCCAGCTCACCAACCAGGGGACAGGGGGCGTATTCACCCCTCCACTTT. It codes for CASSPTRGQGAYSPLHF.

The chain has TRBV19 and TRBJ2-1, with 10 bases fitting TRBD2. The germline V gene has CDR1 LNHDA and CDR2 SQIVND (reference sequence). This CDR3 spans 15 amino acids. J lost 9 bases, V lost 5 bases, and 10 bases had no gene match. The CDR3 sequence is CASSQSGGAGSEQFF. The CDR3 nucleotides are TGTGCCAGTAGTCAGAGCGGGGGGGCTGGCAGTGAGCAGTTCTTC. Together with reference TRBV19 and TRBJ2-1, the CDR3 gives the full variable domain: DGGITQSPKYLFRKEGQNVTLSCEQNLNHDAMYWYRQDPGQGLRLIYYSQIVNDFQKGDIAEGYSVSREKKESFPLTVTSAQKNPTAFYLCASSQSGGAGSEQFFGPGTRLTVL.

V usage is TRBV6-5 and J usage is TRBJ1-2, with 8 bases fitting TRBD1. The germline CDR1 and CDR2 sequences are MNHEY and SVGAGI. There are 13 residues in the CDR3. Germline trimming cut 5 bases from V and 4 bases from J; bases unmatched to any gene: 3. The CDR3 is CASSRDRGYGYTF. In nucleotides, the CDR3 is TGTGCCAGCAGTCGAGACAGGGGCTATGGCTACACCTTC.

This chain uses TRBV7-2 with TRBJ2-1; 8 nucleotides align to TRBD2. CDR3 length: 15 residues. Germline V gene data show CDR1 as SGHTA and CDR2 as FQGNSA. J gave up 4 bases and V 5 bases, and 7 bases lay outside the gene matches. CDR3 region: CASSLGAGGYNEQFF. For the CDR3, the DNA is TGTGCCAGCAGCCTCGGGGCGGGGGGTTACAATGAGCAGTTCTTC.

The chain couples TRBV5-5 to TRBJ1-1; D is unclear. The V end lost 0 bases, the J end lost 4 bases, and 13 bases lay between the germline ends. The germline V gene encodes CDR1 SGHKS and CDR2 YYEKEE (reference sequence). This CDR3 is built from 15 residues. The CDR3: CASSLGHRVRTEAFF. The DNA of the CDR3 is TGTGCCAGCAGCTTGGGACACCGAGTACGCACTGAAGCTTTCTTT.

In its sample, this clone was seen a few times. A read error may account for a junction end that differs from germline. The same CDR3 also results from other DNA sequences found in this sample. This chain links TRBV15 with TRBJ1-4; D is possibly TRBD1 (5 bases). Germline V gene lookup returns CDR1 LNHNV and CDR2 YYDKDF (reference sequence). The CDR3 consists of 16 residues. CDR3 in amino acids: CATSSLNRTTNEKLFF. The CDR3 region has the DNA TGTGCCACCAGCAGCCTTAACAGGACAACGAATGAAAAACTGTTTTTT. The variable domain in full, with the rest retrieved from reference TRBV15 and TRBJ1-4, is DAMVIQNPRYQVTQFGKPVTLSCSQTLNHNVMYWYQQKSSQAPKLLFHYYDKDFNNEADTPDNFQSRRPNTSFCFLDIRSPGLGDTAMYLCATSSLNRTTNEKLFFGSGTQLSVL.

This rearrangement joins TRBV18 to TRBJ1-1; D call uncertain. This CDR3 comprises 13 residues. Germline V gene sequence: CDR1 KGHSH, CDR2 LQKENI. V was cut by 2 bases and J by 1 base, with 5 bases left in between. As DNA, the CDR3 is TGTGCCAGCTCACCAACCAGGAACACTGAAGCTTTCTTT. Its translation: CASSPTRNTEAFF.

The V call is TRBV29-1, the J call TRBJ2-3, with D possibly being TRBD1 (6 bases). CDR3 length: 13 amino acids. The V gene's germline CDR1 is SQVTM and CDR2 ANQGSEA. The V gene lost 6 bases and the J gene lost 4 bases, with 14 bases spanning the gap. For the CDR3, the DNA is TGCAGCGTACAGGGTGCAAGCGCAGATACGCAGTATTTT. Translated, it gives CSVQGASADTQYF.

The J gene is TRBJ1-4, the V gene TRBV11-2; 10 positions match TRBD1. The V segment lost 2 bases and the J segment 8 bases; nucleotides outside the gene matches: 8. Germline V gene sequence: CDR1 SGHAT, CDR2 FQNNGV. CDR3 length: 16 amino acids. In DNA form, the CDR3 reads TGTGCCAGCAGCTTACTGCGACGGACAGGGGGAGAAAAACTGTTTTTT. It encodes CASSLLRRTGGEKLFF. The full variable domain, completed using reference TRBV11-2 and TRBJ1-4, is EAGVAQSPRYKIIEKRQSVAFWCNPISGHATLYWYQQILGQGPKLLIQFQNNGVVDDSQLPKDRFSAERLKGVDSTLKIQPAKLEDSAVYLCASSLLRRTGGEKLFFGSGTQLSVL.

This rearrangement joins TRBV18 to TRBJ2-1; TRBD1 matches 7 bases. The V and J ends lost 5 bases and 2 bases, in that order; junction bases with no gene match: 6. CDR1 KGHSH and CDR2 LQKENI come from the germline V gene. The CDR3 spans 15 residues. The CDR3 protein is CASSSDRSPYNEQFF. The CDR3 DNA sequence: TGTGCCAGCTCATCGGACAGGTCCCCCTACAATGAGCAGTTCTTC.

This clone was seen repeatedly, ten times or more. The genes are TRBV4-3 and TRBJ1-2; the match to TRBD1 covers 9 bases. Losses at the gene ends were 1 base for V and 3 bases for J; bases not matched to a gene: 9. Germline assignment: CDR1 LGHNA and CDR2 YSLEER. The CDR3 is made up of 17 amino acids. The DNA for the CDR3 is TGCGCCAGCAGCCAAGGATACGGGACAGGGAACGACTATGGCTACACCTTC. The encoded protein is CASSQGYGTGNDYGYTF.